The 26 T cell receptor beta chains below were found in one sample sequenced in a study of cytomegalovirus exposure and HLA in healthy donors. Vbeta (60) and Jbeta (13) primers were used in the PCR. Assay: immunoSEQ multiplex PCR; the TCRdb copy retains only in-frame clones and omits some. This table holds fewer than 250,000 clones, 80% to 90% found once. Sequenced sample: PBMCs. The receptors come from a man aged 25 to 40 in good health and CMV-seronegative.

This sequence joins TRBV7-6 and TRBJ1-3; no clear D. CDR3 length: 17 residues. Trimming shortened V by 0 bases and J by 0 bases, and 12 bases separated the two germline ends. Germline V gene sequence: CDR1 SGHVS, CDR2 FNYEAQ. Here the CDR3 reads CASSLAGRVGSGNTIYF. As DNA, the CDR3 is TGTGCCAGCAGCTTAGCTGGTCGGGTGGGCTCTGGAAACACCATATATTTT.

The J gene is TRBJ1-1, the V gene TRBV6-1, with no clear D. The ends were cut back, 2 bases at V and 1 base at J, with 11 bases in the middle. CDR3 length: 15 residues. Germline V gives CDR1 MNHNS, CDR2 SASEGT. DNA of the CDR3: TGTGCCAGCAGTGAATGGGCAGGCCCGAACACTGAAGCTTTCTTT. It encodes CASSEWAGPNTEAFF.

V usage is TRBV5-1 and J usage is TRBJ2-7; TRBD1 matches at 10 bases. Unmatched junction bases numbered 5, after V lost 3 bases and J lost 5 bases. CDR3 length: 14 amino acids. Germline V gene data show CDR1 as SGHRS and CDR2 as YFSETQ. The CDR3 DNA is TGCGCCAGCAGCTCCCCGGGACAGGGGAACGAGCAGTACTTC. Translation: CASSSPGQGNEQYF.

The J gene is TRBJ2-3, the V gene TRBV19; TRBD1 agrees at 8 bases. Looked up from germline, CDR1 is LNHDA and CDR2 is SQIVND (reference sequence). The CDR3 consists of 14 residues. V was clipped by 7 bases and J by 0 bases; unmatched bases: 3. The CDR3 sequence: CASTDRVSTDTQYF. CDR3 nucleotides: TGTGCCAGTACGGACAGGGTTAGCACAGATACGCAGTATTTT. Filled out from reference TRBV19 and TRBJ2-3, the complete variable domain reads DGGITQSPKYLFRKEGQNVTLSCEQNLNHDAMYWYRQDPGQGLRLIYYSQIVNDFQKGDIAEGYSVSREKKESFPLTVTSAQKNPTAFYLCASTDRVSTDTQYFGPGTRLTVL.

The chain couples TRBV6-5 to TRBJ1-6; TRBD1 agrees at 7 bases. V gave up 4 bases and J gave up 9 bases; unmatched junction bases: 6. The CDR3 is made up of 14 amino acids. Germline V gene lookup returns CDR1 MNHEY and CDR2 SVGAGI. CDR3 loop: CASSSGGQASPLHF. CDR3 coding DNA: TGTGCCAGCAGTTCAGGGGGGCAGGCTTCACCCCTCCACTTT.

J is TRBJ2-7 and V is TRBV28; D gene unclear. The CDR3 consists of 16 residues. The germline V gene encodes CDR1 MDHEN and CDR2 SYDVKM. Trimming took off 8 bases at V and 0 bases at J, with 20 bases between the two ends. CDR3 amino acids: CASSSSRPYSSYEQYF. CDR3 coding DNA: TGTGCCAGCTCCTCTTCCAGGCCGTATAGCTCCTACGAGCAGTACTTC.

The chain recombines TRBV2 with TRBJ1-2, with D possibly being TRBD1 (6 bases). Germline V gene lookup returns CDR1 SNHLY and CDR2 FYNNEI. The CDR3 consists of 14 residues. Deletions cut 4 bases from V and 6 bases from J, with 15 bases between. The CDR3 coding sequence is TGTGCCAGCAGTGCAACACAGGGATACGATGGCTACACCTTC. This encodes CASSATQGYDGYTF. The variable domain in full, with the rest retrieved from reference TRBV2 and TRBJ1-2, is EPEVTQTPSHQVTQMGQEVILRCVPISNHLYFYWYRQILGQKVEFLVSFYNNEISEKSEIFDDQFSVERPDGSNFTLKIRSTKLEDSAMYFCASSATQGYDGYTFGSGTRLTVV.

The gene calls are TRBV28 and TRBJ2-5, with D possibly matching TRBD1 (5 bases). V lost 5 bases and J lost 4, with 17 bases in between. The germline V gene has CDR1 MDHEN and CDR2 SYDVKM. CDR3 length: 15 residues. The CDR3, as DNA: TGTGCCAGCAGTCCACAGACAGCCCTGGGAGAGACCCAGTACTTC. Its protein product is CASSPQTALGETQYF.

The chain has TRBV10-2 and TRBJ2-2; 12 nucleotides match TRBD1. The CDR3 is 15 residues long. Germline V gene lookup returns CDR1 WSHSY and CDR2 SAAADI. The J segment lost 5 bases and the V segment lost 7 bases, leaving 5 bases of the junction unmatched. CDR3 nucleotides: TGCGCCAGCATGGGGGGACAGGGGGCGACCGGGGAGCTGTTTTTT. Translated, it gives CASMGGQGATGELFF.

The chain has TRBV19 and TRBJ1-1; 9 nucleotides align to TRBD1. Germline V gene sequence: CDR1 LNHDA, CDR2 SQIVND (reference sequence). V lost 4 bases to trimming and J lost 4 bases; unmatched junction nucleotides: 4. The CDR3 is 14 residues long. CDR3 sequence reads: CASSTRDRATEAFF. In nucleotides, the CDR3 is TGTGCCAGTAGTACCCGGGACAGGGCCACTGAAGCTTTCTTT.

The chain combines TRBV5-1 with TRBJ2-2; D gene uncertain. Germline CDR1 and CDR2: SGHRS and YFSETQ. The V end lost 2 bases, the J end lost 4 bases, and 12 bases lay between the germline ends. The CDR3 length is 15 residues. Written as DNA, the CDR3 is TGCGCCAGCAGCTTATTACCGGGTCGCACCGGGGAGCTGTTTTTT. This codes for CASSLLPGRTGELFF. Together with reference TRBV5-1 and TRBJ2-2, the CDR3 gives the full variable domain: KAGVTQTPRYLIKTRGQQVTLSCSPISGHRSVSWYQQTPGQGLQFLFEYFSETQRNKGNFPGRFSGRQFSNSRSEMNVSTLELGDSALYLCASSLLPGRTGELFFGEGSRLTVL.

This clone was recorded only once. This chain connects TRBV2 to TRBJ2-7; 10 bases are shared with TRBD2. The V segment lost 6 bases and the J segment 2 bases; nucleotides outside the gene matches: 7. Germline CDR1 is SNHLY and CDR2 is FYNNEI. The length of the CDR3 is 15 residues. CDR3 nucleotides: TGTGCCAGCAGACCCGGGACTAGCGCAACCTACGAGCAGTACTTC. It specifies CASRPGTSATYEQYF.

V usage is TRBV29-1 and J usage is TRBJ2-1, with 12 bases matching TRBD2. The CDR3 totals 17 residues. The germline gives CDR1 SQVTM, CDR2 ANQGSEA. Germline trimming cut 6 bases from V and 0 bases from J; bases unmatched to any gene: 9. CDR3 sequence: CSVKGLAGHPSYNEQFF. The DNA of the CDR3 is TGCAGCGTAAAGGGACTAGCGGGCCACCCCTCCTACAATGAGCAGTTCTTC.

This sequence joins TRBV7-8 and TRBJ2-3; TRBD2 matches at 10 bases. Germline CDR1 reads SGHVS; CDR2 reads FQNEAQ. The junction had 10 bases not matched to a gene; V was cut back by 5 bases and J by 2 bases. The CDR3 covers 17 residues. In DNA, the CDR3 is TGTGCCAGCAGCCGTATCCGACTAGCGGGTTTCACAGATACGCAGTATTTT. It codes for CASSRIRLAGFTDTQYF.

In its sample, this clone was seen once. This chain connects TRBV7-2 to TRBJ2-2; D remains unclear. CDR1 is SGHTA and CDR2 is FQGNSA in the germline V gene. This CDR3 has 17 amino acids. V was cut by 1 base and J by 5 bases, with 17 bases left in between. The CDR3 here is CASSLGLRQVATGELFF. The DNA for the CDR3 is TGTGCCAGCAGCTTAGGGTTACGCCAGGTCGCGACCGGGGAGCTGTTTTTT.

The chain joins TRBV21-1 to TRBJ1-5; TRBD1 reflects the table's D call only, with no check against the DNA. TRBV21-1 is reported as a pseudogene. The CDR3 has 18 amino acids. The CDR3 region has the DNA TGTGCCAGCAGCTTTTGCCGGGACAGGGGTTATAGCAATCAGCCCCAGCATTTT. Amino acids: CASSFCRDRGYSNQPQHF.

V and J are TRBV6-5 and TRBJ1-2; D is undetermined. Trimming stripped 7 bases from V and 5 bases from J, with 14 bases between. The germline CDR1 and CDR2 sequences are MNHEY and SVGAGI. This CDR3 region has 13 residues. The CDR3 DNA is TGTGCCAGCACTAGAGGTGCGCTGTATGGCTACACCTTC. Translated, it gives CASTRGALYGYTF.

The gene calls are TRBV2 and TRBJ1-6, with TRBD1 identical over 7 bases. The CDR3 is 15 amino acids. CDR1 and CDR2 (germline): SNHLY, FYNNEI. The V and J ends lost 7 bases and 7 bases, in that order; junction bases with no gene match: 10. The CDR3 DNA reads TGTGCCAGCAAATTTCAGGGACAGTTAAATTCACCCCTCCACTTT. Translated, it gives CASKFQGQLNSPLHF.

V and J are TRBV7-8 and TRBJ1-4; possible D gene TRBD1, 5 bases. Germline-derived CDR1 and CDR2 are SGHVS and FQNEAQ. CDR3 size: 16 residues. With 1 base removed from V and 8 bases from J, the gap between germline ends came to 17 bases. DNA of the CDR3: TGTGCCAGCAGCTTAGAAGGCGCAGGGAGGCGGGAAAAACTGTTTTTT. Translating it yields CASSLEGAGRREKLFF.

The chain carries TRBV4-1 and TRBJ1-2; the match to TRBD1 covers 9 bases. This CDR3 is 15 amino acids long. Germline V gene data show CDR1 as MGHRA and CDR2 as YSYEKL. The trim removed 1 base at V and 4 bases at J, leaving 4 bases unmatched. The CDR3 sequence is CASSQVTGGGYGYTF. The CDR3 DNA follows: TGCGCCAGCAGCCAAGTCACAGGGGGCGGCTATGGCTACACCTTC.

This clone was observed a handful of times. This chain joins TRBV5-1 and TRBJ1-4; possible D gene TRBD1, 6 bases. The germline CDR1 and CDR2 sequences are SGHRS and YFSETQ. The length of the CDR3 is 22 residues. V lost 0 bases and J lost 0, with 27 bases in between. CDR3 DNA sequence: TGCGCCAGCAGCTTGGACAGGGCGCCTCTGATACCCACACAAGCAACTAATGAAAAACTGTTTTTT. The encoded protein is CASSLDRAPLIPTQATNEKLFF. The complete variable domain, with remaining parts taken from reference TRBV5-1 and TRBJ1-4, reads KAGVTQTPRYLIKTRGQQVTLSCSPISGHRSVSWYQQTPGQGLQFLFEYFSETQRNKGNFPGRFSGRQFSNSRSEMNVSTLELGDSALYLCASSLDRAPLIPTQATNEKLFFGSGTQLSVL.

The chain is built from TRBV10-3 and TRBJ1-3, with D possibly matching TRBD1 (6 bases). Germline lookup yields CDR1 ENHRY and CDR2 SYGVKD. The length of the CDR3 is 15 residues. The V and J ends lost 5 bases and 0 bases respectively, with 11 bases between them. CDR3 sequence reads: CAISQDRDSGNTIYF. The CDR3 DNA reads as TGTGCCATCAGTCAGGACAGAGACTCTGGAAACACCATATATTTT.

The chain employs TRBV5-1 and TRBJ1-2, with 10 bases identical to TRBD1. CDR3 length: 13 residues. The ends lost 4 bases at V and 7 bases at J; junction bases unmatched: 4. Germline V lookup: CDR1 SGHRS, CDR2 YFSETQ. CDR3 coding DNA: TGCGCCAGCAGCCCAGGACAGGGGGGTGGCTACACCTTC. Translating it yields CASSPGQGGGYTF. The full variable domain, its missing parts supplied by reference TRBV5-1 and TRBJ1-2, is KAGVTQTPRYLIKTRGQQVTLSCSPISGHRSVSWYQQTPGQGLQFLFEYFSETQRNKGNFPGRFSGRQFSNSRSEMNVSTLELGDSALYLCASSPGQGGGYTFGSGTRLTVV.

The chain carries TRBV9 and TRBJ2-1; tentative D call: TRBD2 (5 bases). V lost 5 bases, J lost 6 bases, and 15 bases lay in between. Germline CDR1 reads SGDLS; CDR2 reads YYNGEE. The CDR3 consists of 14 residues. In DNA form, the CDR3 reads TGTGCCAGCAGGGGGAGCGATAAAGTCAATGAGCAGTTCTTC. Protein product: CASRGSDKVNEQFF.

The chain has TRBV14 and TRBJ2-7; tentatively, D is TRBD1 (6 bases). The CDR3 is 14 amino acids. Germline CDR1 is SGHDN and CDR2 is FVKESK. V shed 4 bases and J shed 2 bases, with 12 bases lying between them. The CDR3 here is CASSLQGPPYEQYF. In DNA, the CDR3 is TGTGCCAGCAGCCTACAGGGCCCCCCCTACGAGCAGTACTTC. Full variable domain (rest looked up from reference TRBV14 and TRBJ2-7): EAGVTQFPSHSVIEKGQTVTLRCDPISGHDNLYWYRRVMGKEIKFLLHFVKESKQDESGMPNNRFLAERTGGTYSTLKVQPAELEDSGVYFCASSLQGPPYEQYFGPGTRLTVT.

The gene calls are TRBV19 and TRBJ1-5, with 10 nucleotides matching TRBD1. This CDR3 has 15 residues. From germline, CDR1 is LNHDA and CDR2 SQIVND (reference sequence). Trimming took 7 bases from V and 2 from J; bases not matched to a gene: 5. The CDR3 coding sequence is TGTGCCAGTACCGGGACAGGGGAGGGCAATCAGCCCCAGCATTTT. Its protein is CASTGTGEGNQPQHF.